This T cell receptor (beta chain) was identified in a study of blood T cell repertoires in COVID-19. Assay: immunoSEQ multiplex PCR; the TCRdb copy retains only in-frame clones and omits some. The profile shows under 150,000 clones, roughly four fifths of them singletons. This clone was counted between two and nine times. After removal of 0 bases from V and 10 bases from J, the junction contained 9 bases not matched to a gene. The CDR3 has 16 residues. Germline V gives CDR1 SGHKS, CDR2 YYEKEE (reference sequence). The chain combines TRBV5-5 with TRBJ1-6; 8 positions agree with TRBD1. This receptor was taken from a human donor in a cohort sampled during active COVID-19. Sample: peripheral blood. The CDR3 spells CASSLALGQGRSPLHF. The CDR3 nucleotides are TGTGCCAGCAGCTTGGCCTTAGGACAGGGCAGGTCACCCCTCCACTTT. The full variable domain, with the rest looked up from reference TRBV5-5 and TRBJ1-6, is DAGVTQSPTHLIKTRGQQVTLRCSPISGHKSVSWYQQVLGQGPQFIFQYYEKEERGRGNFPDRFSARQFPNYSSELNVNALLLGDSALYLCASSLALGQGRSPLHFGNGTRLTVT.